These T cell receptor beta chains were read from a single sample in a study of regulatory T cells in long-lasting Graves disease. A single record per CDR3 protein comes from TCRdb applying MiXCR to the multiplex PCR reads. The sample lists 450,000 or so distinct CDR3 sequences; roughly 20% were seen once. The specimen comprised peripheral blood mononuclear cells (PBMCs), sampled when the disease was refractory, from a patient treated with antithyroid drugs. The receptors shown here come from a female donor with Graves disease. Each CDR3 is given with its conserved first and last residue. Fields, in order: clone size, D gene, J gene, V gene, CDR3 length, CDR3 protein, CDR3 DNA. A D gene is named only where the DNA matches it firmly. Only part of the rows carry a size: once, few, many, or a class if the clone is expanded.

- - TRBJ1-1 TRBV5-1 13 CASSLEVQTEALF TGCGCCAGCAGCTTGGAGGTCCAAACTGAAGCTCTCTTT
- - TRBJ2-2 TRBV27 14 CASSFVGYTGELFF TGTGCCAGCAGTTTCGTCGGTTACACCGGGGAGCTGTTTTTT
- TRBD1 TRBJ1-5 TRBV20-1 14 CSASKGARNQPQHF TGCAGTGCTTCTAAGGGGGCGCGAAATCAGCCCCAGCATTTT
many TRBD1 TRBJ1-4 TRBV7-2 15 CASSLLGQGVEKLFF TGTGCCAGCAGCCTTCTGGGACAGGGAGTTGAAAAACTGTTTTTT
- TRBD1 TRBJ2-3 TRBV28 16 CASSFLFGTGSDTQYF TGTGCCAGCAGTTTCCTCTTTGGGACAGGGTCAGATACGCAGTATTTT
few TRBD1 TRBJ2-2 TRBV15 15 CATSPHDRDTGELFF TGTGCCACCAGCCCCCATGACAGGGACACCGGGGAGCTGTTTTTT
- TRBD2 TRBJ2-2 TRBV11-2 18 CASRAVAGESRETGELFF TGTGCCAGCAGGGCGGTAGCGGGAGAAAGTCGGGAAACCGGGGAGCTGTTTTTT
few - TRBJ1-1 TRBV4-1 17 CASSPIVRKGFNTEAFF TGCGCCAGCAGCCCGATCGTGAGAAAGGGGTTTAACACTGAAGCTTTCTTT
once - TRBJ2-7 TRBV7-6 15 CASSLAAGQTYEQYF TGTGCCAGCAGCTTAGCTGCGGGACAGACCTACGAGCAGTACTTC
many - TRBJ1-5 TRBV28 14 CASSLRDSNQPQHF TGTGCCAGCAGCCTCCGGGACTCCAATCAGCCCCAGCATTTT
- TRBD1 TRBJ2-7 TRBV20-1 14 CSARATGQGYEQYF TGCAGTGCTAGAGCTACGGGACAGGGCTACGAGCAGTACTTC
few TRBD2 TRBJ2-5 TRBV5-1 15 CASIATSGTYETQYF TGCGCCAGCATCGCGACTAGCGGGACATATGAGACCCAGTACTTC
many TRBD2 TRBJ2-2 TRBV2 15 CAANLGEGHTGELFF TGTGCCGCAAATCTCGGGGAGGGACACACCGGGGAGCTGTTTTTT
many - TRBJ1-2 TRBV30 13 CAWSGRANYGYTF TGTGCCTGGAGTGGCCGGGCTAACTATGGCTACACCTTC
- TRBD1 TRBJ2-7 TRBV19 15 CASTPAGQGAYEQYF TGTGCCAGTACCCCCGCCGGACAGGGGGCTTACGAGCAGTACTTC
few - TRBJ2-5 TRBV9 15 CASSPRSTRDTTQYF TGTGCCAGCAGCCCCCGATCGACTAGAGACACGACCCAGTACTTC
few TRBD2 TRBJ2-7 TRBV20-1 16 CSASDAQGGLVYEQYF TGCAGTGCTTCCGACGCCCAGGGCGGACTAGTGTACGAGCAGTACTTC
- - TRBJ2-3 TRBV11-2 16 CASGSRPMKITDTQYF TGTGCCAGTGGCTCGCGGCCGATGAAAATCACAGATACGCAGTATTTT
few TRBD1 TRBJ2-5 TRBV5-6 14 CASSMLGTGETQYF TGTGCCAGCAGCATGCTCGGGACAGGGGAGACCCAGTACTTC
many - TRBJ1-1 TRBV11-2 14 CASSLGLGNTEAFF TGTGCCAGCAGCTTAGGATTGGGGAACACTGAAGCTTTCTTT
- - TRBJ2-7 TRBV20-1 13 CSATDRRFYEQYF TGCAGTGCTACTGACAGGCGATTCTACGAGCAGTACTTC
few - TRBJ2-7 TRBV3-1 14 CASSQADISGEQYF TGTGCCAGCAGCCAAGCGGACATATCGGGGGAGCAGTACTTC
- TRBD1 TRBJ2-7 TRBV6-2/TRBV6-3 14 CASSPDREAYEQYF TGTGCCAGCAGTCCGGACAGGGAGGCCTACGAGCAGTACTTC
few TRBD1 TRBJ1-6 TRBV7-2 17 CASSPRQGSSYNSPLHF TGTGCCAGCAGCCCCAGACAGGGGAGCTCCTATAATTCACCCCTCCACTTT
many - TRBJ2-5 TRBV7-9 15 CASSLAVTVSETQYF TGTGCCAGCAGCTTAGCAGTGACAGTTTCGGAGACCCAGTACTTC
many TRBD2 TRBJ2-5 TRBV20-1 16 CSAYPRGLAGEETQYF TGCAGTGCTTACCCGAGGGGACTAGCGGGCGAAGAGACCCAGTACTTC
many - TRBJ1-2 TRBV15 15 CATSRAPGLRHGYTF TGTGCCACCAGCAGAGCACCGGGACTGAGGCATGGCTACACCTTC
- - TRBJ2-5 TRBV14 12 CASSQVAQMQYF TGTGCCAGCAGCCAAGTTGCGCAAATGCAGTACTTC
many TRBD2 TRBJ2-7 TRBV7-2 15 CASSYTPGLALGQYF TGTGCCAGCAGCTATACTCCGGGACTAGCCTTGGGGCAGTACTTC
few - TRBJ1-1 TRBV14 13 CTSRGYMNTEAFF TGTACCAGCCGGGGTTACATGAACACTGAAGCTTTCTTT
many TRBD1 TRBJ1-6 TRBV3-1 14 CASKTGQLTSPLHF TGTGCCAGCAAAACGGGACAGCTTACTTCACCCCTCCACTTT
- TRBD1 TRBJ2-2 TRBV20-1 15 CSASVGTDNTGELFF TGCAGTGCTAGTGTAGGGACAGACAACACCGGGGAGCTGTTTTTT
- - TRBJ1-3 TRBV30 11 CAWSVFNTIYF TGTGCCTGGTCTGTGTTCAACACCATATATTTT
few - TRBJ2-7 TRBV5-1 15 CASSPEFPGAIEQYF TGCGCCAGCAGCCCAGAATTTCCAGGGGCTATAGAGCAGTACTTC
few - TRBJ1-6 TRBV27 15 CASSLSRFNNSPLHF TGTGCCAGCAGTTTATCGCGCTTCAATAATTCACCCCTCCACTTT
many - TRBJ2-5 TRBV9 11 CASSVDETQYF TGTGCCAGCAGCGTAGATGAGACCCAGTACTTC
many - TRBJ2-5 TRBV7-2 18 CASSLSGRRQGWQETQYF TGTGCCAGCAGCTTGAGCGGGCGACGACAGGGATGGCAAGAGACCCAGTACTTC
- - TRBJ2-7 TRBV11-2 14 CASSLDFSTYEQYF TGTGCCAGCAGCTTAGATTTTAGCACCTACGAGCAGTACTTC
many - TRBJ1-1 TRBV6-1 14 CASRGTDQNTEAFF TGTGCCAGCAGAGGGACGGACCAGAACACTGAAGCTTTCTTT
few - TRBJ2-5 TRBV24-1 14 CATSDSGEQETQYF TGTGCCACCAGTGATTCAGGCGAGCAAGAGACCCAGTACTTC
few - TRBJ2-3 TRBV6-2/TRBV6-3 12 CASSYVPDTQYF TGTGCCAGCAGTTACGTTCCAGATACGCAGTATTTT
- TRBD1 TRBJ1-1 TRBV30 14 CAWFRTGWNTEAFF TGTGCCTGGTTCAGGACAGGTTGGAACACTGAAGCTTTCTTT
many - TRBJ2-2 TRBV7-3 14 CASSLNRNTGELFF TGTGCCAGCAGCTTAAACAGGAACACCGGGGAGCTGTTTTTT
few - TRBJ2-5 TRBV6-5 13 CASSSPGFKTQYF TGTGCCAGCAGTTCTCCGGGTTTCAAGACCCAGTACTTC
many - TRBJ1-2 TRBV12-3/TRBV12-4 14 CASSVTRGANGYTF TGTGCCAGCAGCGTAACAAGGGGAGCGAATGGCTACACCTTC
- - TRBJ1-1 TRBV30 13 CAWSGQANTEAFF TGTGCCTGGTCCGGGCAGGCGAACACTGAAGCTTTCTTT
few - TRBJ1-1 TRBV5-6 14 CASSSERHHLGAFF TGTGCCAGCAGCTCAGAGAGACACCACCTGGGAGCTTTCTTT
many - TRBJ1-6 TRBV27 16 CASSLITDPLDSPLHF TGTGCCAGCAGTCTAATTACTGACCCGTTGGATTCACCCCTCCACTTT
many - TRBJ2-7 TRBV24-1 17 CATSDSNNGASAYEQYF TGTGCCACCAGTGATTCCAACAACGGGGCCTCAGCCTACGAGCAGTACTTC
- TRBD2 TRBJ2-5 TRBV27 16 CASSLWAGVPQETQYF TGTGCCAGCAGCTTATGGGCGGGAGTGCCCCAAGAGACCCAGTACTTC
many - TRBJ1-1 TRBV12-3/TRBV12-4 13 CASSLIRGQPTFF TGTGCCAGCAGTTTAATAAGAGGACAACCTACTTTCTTT